This is a list of T cell receptor beta chains from one sample in a study of spatial heterogeneity in lung cancer. TCRdb re-analysed the 5' RACE reads in MiXCR, keeping a single row per CDR3 protein. This sample has about 29,000 distinct CDR3 sequences, with under 11% found just once. The sequences come from PBMCs, collected at follow-up. Receptors originate from a female donor with early-stage non-small cell lung cancer. CDR3s include the opening cysteine and the closing phenylalanine or tryptophan. The order of the fields is D gene, V gene, J gene, clone size, CDR3 protein, CDR3 DNA. A D gene is named only where the DNA matches it firmly. Clone size is given for some rows only: seen once, a few or many times, or a class if the clone is expanded.

d_gene: -; v_gene: TRBV19; j_gene: TRBJ1-2; abundance: many; CDR3aa: CATVDSNYGYTF; CDR3nt: TGTGCCACTGTGGACTCTAACTATGGCTACACCTTC
d_gene: -; v_gene: TRBV28; j_gene: TRBJ2-4; abundance: -; CDR3aa: CASSTPTSPRAKNIQYF; CDR3nt: TGTGCCAGCAGTACCCCAACTAGCCCCCGAGCCAAAAACATTCAGTACTTC
d_gene: -; v_gene: TRBV5-6; j_gene: TRBJ2-1; abundance: many; CDR3aa: CASSSEGGGVHNEQFF; CDR3nt: TGTGCCAGCAGCTCCGAGGGAGGGGGCGTCCACAATGAGCAGTTCTTC
d_gene: TRBD1; v_gene: TRBV6-5; j_gene: TRBJ1-2; abundance: -; CDR3aa: CASSYSGQGIYGYTF; CDR3nt: TGTGCCAGCAGTTACTCTGGACAGGGGATCTATGGCTACACCTTC
d_gene: -; v_gene: TRBV20-1; j_gene: TRBJ1-5; abundance: few; CDR3aa: CSALRQVSNQPQHF; CDR3nt: TGCAGTGCCCTCCGGCAGGTGAGCAATCAGCCCCAGCATTTT
d_gene: -; v_gene: TRBV12-3/TRBV12-4; j_gene: TRBJ1-2; abundance: many; CDR3aa: CASSGNDYGYTF; CDR3nt: TGTGCCAGCAGTGGGAACGACTATGGCTACACCTTC
d_gene: -; v_gene: TRBV7-6; j_gene: TRBJ2-1; abundance: many; CDR3aa: CASSPYQSGTSKYNEQFF; CDR3nt: TGTGCCAGCAGCCCTTACCAGTCCGGGACATCCAAGTACAATGAGCAGTTCTTC
d_gene: TRBD1; v_gene: TRBV3-1; j_gene: TRBJ2-1; abundance: few; CDR3aa: CASSPGGAAYNEQFF; CDR3nt: TGTGCCAGCAGCCCAGGGGGCGCGGCCTACAATGAGCAGTTCTTC
d_gene: -; v_gene: TRBV6-2/TRBV6-3; j_gene: TRBJ1-6; abundance: many; CDR3aa: CASRGWDSPLHF; CDR3nt: TGTGCCAGCAGGGGATGGGATTCACCCCTCCACTTT
d_gene: -; v_gene: TRBV6-5; j_gene: TRBJ1-3; abundance: many; CDR3aa: CASSSDRAGNTIYF; CDR3nt: TGTGCCAGCAGCTCCGACCGGGCCGGAAACACCATATATTTT
d_gene: -; v_gene: TRBV12-3/TRBV12-4; j_gene: TRBJ1-1; abundance: many; CDR3aa: CASSFQVFNTEAFF; CDR3nt: TGTGCCAGCAGTTTCCAGGTATTCAACACTGAAGCTTTCTTT
d_gene: -; v_gene: TRBV5-1; j_gene: TRBJ1-1; abundance: -; CDR3aa: CASSLRRTDTEAFF; CDR3nt: TGCGCCAGCAGCTTGCGTCGGACGGACACTGAAGCTTTCTTT
d_gene: TRBD2; v_gene: TRBV7-2; j_gene: TRBJ2-1; abundance: many; CDR3aa: CASSPGLAGVGEQFF; CDR3nt: TGTGCCAGCAGCCCCGGACTAGCGGGGGTTGGTGAGCAGTTCTTC
d_gene: -; v_gene: TRBV6-5; j_gene: TRBJ1-1; abundance: many; CDR3aa: CASSPPQANTEAFF; CDR3nt: TGTGCCAGCAGTCCCCCGCAGGCCAACACTGAAGCTTTCTTT
d_gene: TRBD2; v_gene: TRBV9; j_gene: TRBJ2-5; abundance: many; CDR3aa: CASSVEPTLAGVETQYF; CDR3nt: TGTGCCAGCAGCGTAGAACCCACCCTAGCGGGGGTGGAGACCCAGTACTTC
d_gene: TRBD1; v_gene: TRBV5-1; j_gene: TRBJ2-7; abundance: many; CDR3aa: CASSEGQLSSYEQYF; CDR3nt: TGCGCCAGCAGCGAGGGACAGCTAAGCTCCTACGAGCAGTACTTC
d_gene: -; v_gene: TRBV29-1; j_gene: TRBJ1-4; abundance: -; CDR3aa: CSVLYPGEKLFF; CDR3nt: TGCAGCGTTCTTTACCCCGGGGAAAAACTGTTTTTT
d_gene: -; v_gene: TRBV7-9; j_gene: TRBJ2-1; abundance: many; CDR3aa: CASSERGSSYNEQFF; CDR3nt: TGTGCCAGCAGCGAACGGGGTAGCTCCTACAATGAGCAGTTCTTC
d_gene: -; v_gene: TRBV29-1; j_gene: TRBJ1-1; abundance: many; CDR3aa: CSVGPGGRGEAFF; CDR3nt: TGCAGCGTGGGCCCTGGGGGCCGCGGTGAAGCTTTCTTT
d_gene: -; v_gene: TRBV5-1; j_gene: TRBJ1-6; abundance: many; CDR3aa: CASSRGGSPLHF; CDR3nt: TGCGCCAGCAGCCGAGGAGGTTCACCCCTCCACTTT
d_gene: TRBD2; v_gene: TRBV27; j_gene: TRBJ2-1; abundance: few; CDR3aa: CASSFWPGLALEQFF; CDR3nt: TGTGCCAGCAGTTTCTGGCCCGGACTAGCCCTTGAGCAGTTCTTC
d_gene: -; v_gene: TRBV5-1; j_gene: TRBJ2-2; abundance: few; CDR3aa: CASTATRANTGELFF; CDR3nt: TGCGCCAGCACTGCCACCAGGGCGAACACCGGGGAGCTGTTTTTT
d_gene: TRBD1; v_gene: TRBV29-1; j_gene: TRBJ2-7; abundance: -; CDR3aa: CSAGTGPGYEQYF; CDR3nt: TGCAGCGCCGGGACAGGGCCCGGCTACGAGCAGTACTTC
d_gene: -; v_gene: TRBV19; j_gene: TRBJ2-1; abundance: -; CDR3aa: CASSYGTFNEQFF; CDR3nt: TGTGCCAGTAGTTACGGGACTTTCAATGAGCAGTTCTTC
d_gene: -; v_gene: TRBV10-3; j_gene: TRBJ1-5; abundance: -; CDR3aa: CAISESGDQPQHF; CDR3nt: TGTGCCATCAGTGAGAGCGGGGATCAGCCCCAGCATTTT
d_gene: -; v_gene: TRBV29-1; j_gene: TRBJ1-3; abundance: -; CDR3aa: CSVESGHLPSGNTIYF; CDR3nt: TGCAGCGTTGAGAGCGGACACCTCCCTTCTGGAAACACCATATATTTT
d_gene: -; v_gene: TRBV7-8; j_gene: TRBJ2-5; abundance: many; CDR3aa: CASSLSPFETQYF; CDR3nt: TGTGCCAGCAGCTTATCCCCGTTTGAGACCCAGTACTTC
d_gene: -; v_gene: TRBV29-1; j_gene: TRBJ1-1; abundance: many; CDR3aa: CSAISSGTEAFF; CDR3nt: TGCAGCGCTATTTCCTCCGGGACCGAAGCTTTCTTT
d_gene: -; v_gene: TRBV6-5; j_gene: TRBJ2-7; abundance: many; CDR3aa: CASSQGQGPYEQYF; CDR3nt: TGTGCCAGCAGTCAAGGGCAGGGGCCCTACGAGCAGTACTTC
d_gene: TRBD1; v_gene: TRBV4-3; j_gene: TRBJ2-5; abundance: -; CDR3aa: CASSKGQGQETQYF; CDR3nt: TGCGCCAGCAGCAAAGGACAGGGGCAAGAGACCCAGTACTTC
d_gene: -; v_gene: TRBV28; j_gene: TRBJ2-4; abundance: few; CDR3aa: CASSPRFLAKNIQYF; CDR3nt: TGTGCCAGCAGTCCCAGGTTTCTAGCCAAAAACATTCAGTACTTC
d_gene: -; v_gene: TRBV15; j_gene: TRBJ2-1; abundance: many; CDR3aa: CATSTGGGAYNEQFF; CDR3nt: TGTGCCACCAGTACCGGTGGAGGGGCCTACAATGAGCAGTTCTTC
d_gene: -; v_gene: TRBV6-5; j_gene: TRBJ2-7; abundance: -; CDR3aa: CASSYYDGDSYEQYF; CDR3nt: TGTGCCAGCAGTTACTACGATGGGGACTCCTACGAGCAGTACTTC
d_gene: -; v_gene: TRBV5-1; j_gene: TRBJ2-7; abundance: few; CDR3aa: CASSSGTLEQYF; CDR3nt: TGCGCCAGCAGCTCCGGGACTCTCGAGCAGTACTTC
d_gene: -; v_gene: TRBV18; j_gene: TRBJ1-6; abundance: -; CDR3aa: CASSPRTGQDSPLHF; CDR3nt: TGTGCCAGCTCACCGCGCACAGGGCAGGACTCACCCCTCCACTTT
d_gene: TRBD2; v_gene: TRBV4-1; j_gene: TRBJ2-1; abundance: -; CDR3aa: CASSQDLGSGAEQFF; CDR3nt: TGCGCCAGCAGCCAAGATCTGGGCAGCGGGGCTGAGCAGTTCTTC
d_gene: -; v_gene: TRBV10-3; j_gene: TRBJ1-1; abundance: many; CDR3aa: CAIGGTVNTEAFF; CDR3nt: TGTGCCATCGGGGGGACGGTGAACACTGAAGCTTTCTTT
d_gene: TRBD2; v_gene: TRBV5-1; j_gene: TRBJ2-1; abundance: few; CDR3aa: CASSHFSGSSYNEQFF; CDR3nt: TGCGCCAGCAGCCACTTTAGCGGGAGCTCCTACAATGAGCAGTTCTTC
d_gene: TRBD1; v_gene: TRBV4-1; j_gene: TRBJ1-4; abundance: many; CDR3aa: CASSQRGTGEKLFF; CDR3nt: TGCGCCAGCAGCCAACGAGGGACAGGGGAAAAACTGTTTTTT
d_gene: TRBD2; v_gene: TRBV19; j_gene: TRBJ2-3; abundance: many; CDR3aa: CASSARGAGANTDTQYF; CDR3nt: TGTGCCAGTAGTGCCCGAGGAGCGGGGGCCAACACAGATACGCAGTATTTT
d_gene: TRBD2; v_gene: TRBV28; j_gene: TRBJ2-5; abundance: many; CDR3aa: CASSFLAGGQETQYF; CDR3nt: TGTGCCAGCAGTTTCCTAGCGGGGGGGCAGGAGACCCAGTACTTC
d_gene: -; v_gene: TRBV6-1; j_gene: TRBJ2-7; abundance: -; CDR3aa: CAGRGLPSYEQYF; CDR3nt: TGTGCCGGGAGAGGGCTTCCCTCCTACGAGCAGTACTTC
d_gene: TRBD2; v_gene: TRBV7-2; j_gene: TRBJ2-3; abundance: many; CDR3aa: CASSGWGGSTDTQYF; CDR3nt: TGTGCCAGCAGCGGCTGGGGGGGAAGCACAGATACGCAGTATTTT
d_gene: TRBD1; v_gene: TRBV20-1; j_gene: TRBJ1-6; abundance: -; CDR3aa: CSARTGGSSYNSPLHF; CDR3nt: TGCAGTGCCCGGACAGGGGGTAGCTCCTATAATTCACCCCTCCACTTT